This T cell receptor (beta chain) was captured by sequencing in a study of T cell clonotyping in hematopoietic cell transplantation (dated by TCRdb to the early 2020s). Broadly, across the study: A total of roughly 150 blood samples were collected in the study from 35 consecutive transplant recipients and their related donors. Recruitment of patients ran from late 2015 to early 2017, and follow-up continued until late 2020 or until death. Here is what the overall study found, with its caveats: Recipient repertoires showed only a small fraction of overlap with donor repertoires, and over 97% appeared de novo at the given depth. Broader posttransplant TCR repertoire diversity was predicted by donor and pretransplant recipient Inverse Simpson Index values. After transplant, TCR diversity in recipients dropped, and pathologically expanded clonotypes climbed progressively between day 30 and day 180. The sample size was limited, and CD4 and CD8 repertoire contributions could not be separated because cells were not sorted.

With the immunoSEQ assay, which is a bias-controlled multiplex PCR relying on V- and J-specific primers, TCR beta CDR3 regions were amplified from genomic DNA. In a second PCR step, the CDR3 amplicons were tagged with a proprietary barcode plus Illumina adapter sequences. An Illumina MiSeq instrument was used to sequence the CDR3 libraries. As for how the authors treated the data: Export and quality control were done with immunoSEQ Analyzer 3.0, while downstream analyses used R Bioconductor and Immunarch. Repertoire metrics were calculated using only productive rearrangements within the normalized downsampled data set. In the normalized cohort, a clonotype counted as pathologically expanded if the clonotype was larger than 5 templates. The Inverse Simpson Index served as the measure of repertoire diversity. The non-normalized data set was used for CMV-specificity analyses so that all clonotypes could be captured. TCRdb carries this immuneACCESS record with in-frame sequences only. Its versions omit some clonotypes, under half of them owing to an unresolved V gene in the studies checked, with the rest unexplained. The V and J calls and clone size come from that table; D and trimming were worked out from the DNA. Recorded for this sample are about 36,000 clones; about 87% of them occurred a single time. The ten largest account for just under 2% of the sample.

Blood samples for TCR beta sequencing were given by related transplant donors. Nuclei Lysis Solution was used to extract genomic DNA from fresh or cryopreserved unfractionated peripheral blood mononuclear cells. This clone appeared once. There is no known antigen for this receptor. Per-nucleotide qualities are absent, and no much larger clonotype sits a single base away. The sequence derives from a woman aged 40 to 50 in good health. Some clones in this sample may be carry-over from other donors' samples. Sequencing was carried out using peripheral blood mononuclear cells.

The CDR3: CASSHRAAGSYNEQFF. The DNA sequence is given as TGTGCCAGCAGCCACAGAGCCGCGGGCTCCTACAATGAGCAGTTCTTC. Recombination connected TRBV7-9 to TRBJ2-1; TRBD2 is a weak D gene call, 5 bases matching. V is pared back by 5 bases and J by 0 bases, with 14 bases lying between the germline termini. Spanning cysteine to phenylalanine, the CDR3 consists of 16 amino acids. This entry keeps only the CDR3 DNA: 48 bases, framed from base 1. CDR1 and CDR2, looked up from the germline V gene (reference sequence), are SEHNR and FQNEAQ.